This entry features one TCR beta chain sequence. The data belong to a study of human T cells and chemical hapten exposure. The length of the CDR3 is 13 residues. V shed 8 bases and J 9 bases; nucleotides not matched to a gene: 8. The germline CDR1 and CDR2 sequences are MNHEY and SVGEGT. One entry per CDR3 protein results from TCRdb running MiXCR on the RACE reads. The top ten clones hold 3% to 4% of a sample with approximately 120,000 distinct CDR3 sequences, roughly a tenth of them seen once. Time point denoted: patch test 2, 6 weeks after DPC sensitization. Documented treatment: therapeutic diphenylcyclopropenone sensitization with weekly scalp DPC. Every donor had alopecia and was 18 to 70 years old; all were suitable for DPC. Total RNA was isolated from whole blood that had not been fractionated.

The V gene is TRBV6-2 or TRBV6-3, the J gene TRBJ2-1; TRBD2 aligns across 9 bases. This TCR came from a woman in her thirties or forties with alopecia areata. Some clones in this sample may be carry-over from other donors' samples. The sample consisted of whole blood, taken in connection with sensitization to the hapten diphenylcyclopropenone (DPC). The CDR3 loop is CASGRGGHGEQFF. CDR3 nucleotides: TGTGCCAGCGGGCGGGGGGGCCACGGTGAGCAGTTCTTC.